This TCR beta chain comes out of a study of T cells in Graves' hyperthyroidism and ophthalmopathy. The TCR beta CDR3 regions underwent amplification using RNA transcripts as the source. During a first-round RT-PCR of the TCR CDR3, the HTBI primer set was used. TCRdb independently ran MiXCR on the multiplex PCR reads; one entry per CDR3 protein. The data show fewer than 700,000 distinct CDR3 sequences, approximately 17% seen once. V lost 0 bases and J lost 4, with 9 bases in between. The CDR3 consists of 14 residues. In germline, CDR1 is SGHAT, CDR2 FQNNGV. Uncontrolled infection, other autoimmune disease, pregnancy or lactation disqualified patients from enrolment.

The source is a woman younger than 35 with Graves' ophthalmopathy. The chain has TRBV11-2 and TRBJ1-2; D is unresolved. Material for sequencing was blood. For the CDR3, the DNA is TGTGCCAGCAGCTTAGATTTCGGTCTCTATGGCTACACCTTC. This translates into CASSLDFGLYGYTF.